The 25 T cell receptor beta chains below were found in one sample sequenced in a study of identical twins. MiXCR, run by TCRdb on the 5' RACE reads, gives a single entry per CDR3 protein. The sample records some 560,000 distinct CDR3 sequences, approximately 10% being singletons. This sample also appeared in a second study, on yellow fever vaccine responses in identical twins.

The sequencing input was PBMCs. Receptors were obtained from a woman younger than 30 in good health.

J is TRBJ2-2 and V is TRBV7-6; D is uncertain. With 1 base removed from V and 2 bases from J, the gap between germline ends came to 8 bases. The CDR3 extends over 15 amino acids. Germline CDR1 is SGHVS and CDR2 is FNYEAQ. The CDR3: CASSLVGLNTGELFF. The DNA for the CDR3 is TGTGCCAGCAGCTTAGTGGGTCTAAACACCGGGGAGCTGTTTTTT. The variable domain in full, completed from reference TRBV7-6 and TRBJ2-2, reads GAGVSQSPRYKVTKRGQDVALRCDPISGHVSLYWYRQALGQGPEFLTYFNYEAQQDKSGLPNDRFSAERPEGSISTLTIQRTEQRDSAMYRCASSLVGLNTGELFFGEGSRLTVL.

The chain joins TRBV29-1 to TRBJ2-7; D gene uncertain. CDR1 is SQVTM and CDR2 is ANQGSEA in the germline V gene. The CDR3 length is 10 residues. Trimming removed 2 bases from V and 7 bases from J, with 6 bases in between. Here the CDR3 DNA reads TGCAGCGTTGAATTCGGGGAGCAGTACTTC. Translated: CSVEFGEQYF.

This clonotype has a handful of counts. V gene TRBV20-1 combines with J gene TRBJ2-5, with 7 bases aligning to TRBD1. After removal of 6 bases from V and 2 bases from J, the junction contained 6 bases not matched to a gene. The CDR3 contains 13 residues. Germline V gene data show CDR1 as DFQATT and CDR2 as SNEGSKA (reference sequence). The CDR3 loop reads CSAPRDRQETQYF. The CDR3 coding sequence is TGCAGTGCCCCCCGGGACAGACAAGAGACCCAGTACTTC.

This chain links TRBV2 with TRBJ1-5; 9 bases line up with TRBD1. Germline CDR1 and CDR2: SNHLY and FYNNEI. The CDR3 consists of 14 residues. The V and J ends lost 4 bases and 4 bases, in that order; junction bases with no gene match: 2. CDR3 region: CASSGGTGNQPQHF. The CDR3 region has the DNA TGTGCCAGCAGTGGAGGGACAGGGAATCAGCCCCAGCATTTT. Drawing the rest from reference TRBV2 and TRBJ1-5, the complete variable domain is EPEVTQTPSHQVTQMGQEVILRCVPISNHLYFYWYRQILGQKVEFLVSFYNNEISEKSEIFDDQFSVERPDGSNFTLKIRSTKLEDSAMYFCASSGGTGNQPQHFGDGTRLSIL.

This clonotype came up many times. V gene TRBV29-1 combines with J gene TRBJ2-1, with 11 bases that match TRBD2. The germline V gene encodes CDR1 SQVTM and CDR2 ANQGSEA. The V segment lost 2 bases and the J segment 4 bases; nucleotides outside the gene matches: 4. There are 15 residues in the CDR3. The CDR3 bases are TGCAGCGTTGAAATAGGGACTAGCGGTTACAATGAGCAGTTCTTC. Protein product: CSVEIGTSGYNEQFF.

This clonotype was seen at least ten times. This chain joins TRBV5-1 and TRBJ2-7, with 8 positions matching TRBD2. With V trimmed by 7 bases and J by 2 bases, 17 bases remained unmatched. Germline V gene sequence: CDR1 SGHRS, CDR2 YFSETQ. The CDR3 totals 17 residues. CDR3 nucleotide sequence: TGCGCCAGCTACCCCGGACTAGCAAACTTGATTCCCTACGAGCAGTACTTC. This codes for CASYPGLANLIPYEQYF.

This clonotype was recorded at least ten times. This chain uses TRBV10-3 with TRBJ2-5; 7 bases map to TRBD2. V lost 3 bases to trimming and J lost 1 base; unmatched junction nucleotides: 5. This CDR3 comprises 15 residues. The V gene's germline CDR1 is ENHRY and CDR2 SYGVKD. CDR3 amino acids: CAISDLQRGQETQYF. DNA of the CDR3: TGTGCCATCAGTGACCTACAGCGGGGCCAAGAGACCCAGTACTTC.

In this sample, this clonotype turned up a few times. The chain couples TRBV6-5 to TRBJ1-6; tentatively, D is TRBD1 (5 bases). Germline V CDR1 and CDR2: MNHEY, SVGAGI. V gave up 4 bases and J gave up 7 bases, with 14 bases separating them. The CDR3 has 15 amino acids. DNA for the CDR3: TGTGCCAGCAGTTGGTTTGGGGCCCGGAATTCACCCCTCCACTTT. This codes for CASSWFGARNSPLHF.

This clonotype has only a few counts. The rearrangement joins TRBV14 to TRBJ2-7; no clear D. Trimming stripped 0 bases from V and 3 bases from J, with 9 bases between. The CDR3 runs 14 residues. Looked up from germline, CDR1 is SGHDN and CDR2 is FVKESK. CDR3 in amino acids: CASSQDFGDYEQYF. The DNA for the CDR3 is TGTGCCAGCAGCCAAGATTTTGGGGACTACGAGCAGTACTTC.

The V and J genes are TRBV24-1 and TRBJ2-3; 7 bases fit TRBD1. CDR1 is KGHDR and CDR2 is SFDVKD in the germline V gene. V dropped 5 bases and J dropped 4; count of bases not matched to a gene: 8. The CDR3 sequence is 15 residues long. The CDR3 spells CATSAIDRAADTQYF. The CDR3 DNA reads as TGTGCCACCAGTGCTATCGACAGGGCGGCAGATACGCAGTATTTT.

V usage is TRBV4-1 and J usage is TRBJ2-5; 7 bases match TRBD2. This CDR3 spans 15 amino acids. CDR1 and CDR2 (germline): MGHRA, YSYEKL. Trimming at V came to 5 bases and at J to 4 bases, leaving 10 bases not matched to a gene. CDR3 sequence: CASSDGLIAGETQYF. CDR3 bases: TGCGCCAGCAGCGACGGACTAATAGCGGGAGAGACCCAGTACTTC.

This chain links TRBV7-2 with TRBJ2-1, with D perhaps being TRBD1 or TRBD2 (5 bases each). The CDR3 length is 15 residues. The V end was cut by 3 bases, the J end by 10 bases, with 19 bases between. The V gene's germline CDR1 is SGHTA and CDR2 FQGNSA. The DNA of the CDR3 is TGTGCCAGCAGCTTCACCGGGACGCAAGCAGGAGAGCAGTTCTTC. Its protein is CASSFTGTQAGEQFF. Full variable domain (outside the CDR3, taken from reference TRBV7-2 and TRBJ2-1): GAGVSQSPSNKVTEKGKDVELRCDPISGHTALYWYRQSLGQGLEFLIYFQGNSAPDKSGLPSDRFSAERTGGSVSTLTIQRTQQEDSAVYLCASSFTGTQAGEQFFGPGTRLTVL.

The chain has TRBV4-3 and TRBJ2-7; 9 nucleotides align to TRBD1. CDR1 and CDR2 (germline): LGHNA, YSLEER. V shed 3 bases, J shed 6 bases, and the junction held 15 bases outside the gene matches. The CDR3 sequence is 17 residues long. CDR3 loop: CASSHGAGGQGTGEQYF. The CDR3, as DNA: TGCGCCAGCAGCCACGGCGCCGGAGGACAGGGGACGGGCGAGCAGTACTTC.

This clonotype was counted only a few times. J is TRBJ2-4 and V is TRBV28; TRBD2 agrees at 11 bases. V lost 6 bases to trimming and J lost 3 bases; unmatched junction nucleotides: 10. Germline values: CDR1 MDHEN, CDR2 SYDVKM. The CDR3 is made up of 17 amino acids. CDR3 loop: CASSLVWGTSGKNIQYF. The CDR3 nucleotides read TGTGCCAGCAGCCTAGTTTGGGGGACTAGCGGCAAAAACATTCAGTACTTC. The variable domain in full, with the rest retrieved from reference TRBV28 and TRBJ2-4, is DVKVTQSSRYLVKRTGEKVFLECVQDMDHENMFWYRQDPGLGLRLIYFSYDVKMKEKGDIPEGYSVSREKKERFSLILESASTNQTSMYLCASSLVWGTSGKNIQYFGAGTRLSVL.

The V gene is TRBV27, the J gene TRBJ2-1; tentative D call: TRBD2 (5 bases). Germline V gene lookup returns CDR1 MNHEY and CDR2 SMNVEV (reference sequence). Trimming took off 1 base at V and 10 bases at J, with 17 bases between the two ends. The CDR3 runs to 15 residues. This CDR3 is CASSLFEGELEEQFF. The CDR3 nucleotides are TGTGCCAGCAGTTTATTTGAGGGAGAACTCGAGGAGCAGTTCTTC.

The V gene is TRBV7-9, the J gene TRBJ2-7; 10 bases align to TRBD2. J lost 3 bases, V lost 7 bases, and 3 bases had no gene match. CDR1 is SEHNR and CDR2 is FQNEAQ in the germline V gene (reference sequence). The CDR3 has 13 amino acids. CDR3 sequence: CASTVAGGYEQYF. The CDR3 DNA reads TGTGCCAGCACCGTAGCGGGGGGCTACGAGCAGTACTTC.

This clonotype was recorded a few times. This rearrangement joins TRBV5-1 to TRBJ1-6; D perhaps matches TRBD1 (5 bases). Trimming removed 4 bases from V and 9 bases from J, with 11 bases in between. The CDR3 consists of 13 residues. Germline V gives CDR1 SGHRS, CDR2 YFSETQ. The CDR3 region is CASSTIQGSPLHF. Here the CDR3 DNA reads TGCGCCAGCAGCACGATTCAGGGTTCACCCCTCCACTTT.

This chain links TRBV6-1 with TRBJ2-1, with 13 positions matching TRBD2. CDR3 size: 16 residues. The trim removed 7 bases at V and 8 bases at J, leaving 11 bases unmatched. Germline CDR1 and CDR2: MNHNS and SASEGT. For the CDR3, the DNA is TGTGCCAGCACCGGACTAGCGGGGGCCACTTACCATGAGCAGTTCTTC. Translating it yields CASTGLAGATYHEQFF.

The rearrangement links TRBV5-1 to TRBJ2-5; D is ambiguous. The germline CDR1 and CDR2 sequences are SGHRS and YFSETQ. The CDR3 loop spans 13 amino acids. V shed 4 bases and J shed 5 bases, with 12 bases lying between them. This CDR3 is CASSHPVGETQYF. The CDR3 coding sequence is TGCGCCAGCAGCCACCCGGTAGGGGAGACCCAGTACTTC.

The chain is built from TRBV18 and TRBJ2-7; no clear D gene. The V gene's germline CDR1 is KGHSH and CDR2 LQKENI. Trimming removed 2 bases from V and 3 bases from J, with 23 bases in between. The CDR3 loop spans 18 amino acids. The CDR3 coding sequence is TGTGCCAGCTCACCATATTCAGGTATAGGTCAGAGAAACTACGAGCAGTACTTC. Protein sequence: CASSPYSGIGQRNYEQYF.

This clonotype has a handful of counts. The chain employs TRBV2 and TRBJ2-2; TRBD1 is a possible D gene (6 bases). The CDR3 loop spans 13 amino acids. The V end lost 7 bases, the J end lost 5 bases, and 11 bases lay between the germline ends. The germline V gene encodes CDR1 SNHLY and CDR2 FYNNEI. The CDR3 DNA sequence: TGTGCCAGCACCCGGACAGCGACCGGGGAGCTGTTTTTT. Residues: CASTRTATGELFF.

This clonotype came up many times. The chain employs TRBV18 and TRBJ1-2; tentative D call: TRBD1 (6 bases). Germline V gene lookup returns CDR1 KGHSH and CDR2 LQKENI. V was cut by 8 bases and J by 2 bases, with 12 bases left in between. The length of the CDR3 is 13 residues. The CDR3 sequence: CASSPDRNYGYTF. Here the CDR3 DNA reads TGTGCCAGCAGTCCGGACAGAAACTATGGCTACACCTTC. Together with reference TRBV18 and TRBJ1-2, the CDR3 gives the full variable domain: NAGVMQNPRHLVRRRGQEARLRCSPMKGHSHVYWYRQLPEEGLKFMVYLQKENIIDESGMPKERFSAEFPKEGPSILRIQQVVRGDSAAYFCASSPDRNYGYTFGSGTRLTVV.

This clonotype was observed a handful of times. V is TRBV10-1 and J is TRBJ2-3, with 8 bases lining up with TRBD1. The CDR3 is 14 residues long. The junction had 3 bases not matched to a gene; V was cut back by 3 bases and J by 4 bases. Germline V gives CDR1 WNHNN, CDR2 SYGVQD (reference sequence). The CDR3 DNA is TGCGCCAGCAGTGAAAAACAGGGGGCAGATACGCAGTATTTT. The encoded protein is CASSEKQGADTQYF.

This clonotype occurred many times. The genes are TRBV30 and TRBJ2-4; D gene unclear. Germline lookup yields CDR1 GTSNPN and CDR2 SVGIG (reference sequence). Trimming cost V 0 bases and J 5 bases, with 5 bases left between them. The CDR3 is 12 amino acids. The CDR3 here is CAWSVRQNIQYF. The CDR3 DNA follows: TGTGCCTGGAGTGTCAGGCAAAACATTCAGTACTTC.

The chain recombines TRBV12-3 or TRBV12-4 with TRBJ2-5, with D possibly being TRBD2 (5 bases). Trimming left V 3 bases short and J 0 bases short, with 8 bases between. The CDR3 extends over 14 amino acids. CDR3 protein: CASSFGVYQETQYF. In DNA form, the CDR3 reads TGTGCCAGCAGTTTCGGGGTGTACCAAGAGACCCAGTACTTC.